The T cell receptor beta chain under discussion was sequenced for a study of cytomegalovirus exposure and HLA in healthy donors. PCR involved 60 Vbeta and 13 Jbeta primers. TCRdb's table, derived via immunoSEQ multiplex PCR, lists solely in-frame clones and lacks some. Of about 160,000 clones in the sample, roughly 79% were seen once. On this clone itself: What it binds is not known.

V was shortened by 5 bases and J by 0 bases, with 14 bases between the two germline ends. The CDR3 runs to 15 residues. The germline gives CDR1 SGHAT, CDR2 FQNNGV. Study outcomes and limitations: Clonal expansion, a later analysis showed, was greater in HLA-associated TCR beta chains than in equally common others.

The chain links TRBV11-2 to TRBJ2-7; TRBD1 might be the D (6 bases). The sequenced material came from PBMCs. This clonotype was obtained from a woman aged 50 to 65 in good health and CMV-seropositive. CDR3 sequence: CASSPDRTNSYEQYF. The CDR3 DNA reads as TGTGCCAGCAGCCCCGACAGGACCAACTCCTACGAGCAGTACTTC.